The present T cell receptor (beta chain) was sequenced within a study of a mutant IDH1 vaccine in newly diagnosed glioma. After removal of 4 bases from V and 10 bases from J, the junction contained 6 bases not matched to a gene. The germline V gene has CDR1 KGHSH and CDR2 LQKENI. CDR3 size: 14 residues. To note about this clone: Its antigen is currently unknown.

Measured with immunoSEQ multiplex PCR; TCRdb has only the in-frame clones, and not every one. Among approximately 50,000 clones listed, over 60% were seen once. The time point: week 47, end of study. Every vaccination contained 300 ug of the mutant IDH1 20-mer peptide and was paired with topical imiquimod. The receptor was isolated from a middle-aged woman with glioma. Some clones in this sample may be carry-over from other donors' samples. This chain uses TRBV18 with TRBJ1-6; 8 bases fit TRBD1. Sequencing used PBMCs, obtained from a glioma patient whose treatment included an IDH1 peptide vaccine. CDR3 DNA sequence: TGTGCCAGCTCACTGGACAGGGTGAGCTCACCCCTCCACTTT. Amino acids: CASSLDRVSSPLHF.